This TCR beta chain comes out of a study of T cells in Graves' hyperthyroidism and ophthalmopathy. Together with thyroid ultrasound, orbital computed tomography, serum thyroxine and TRAb, clinical symptoms were used for diagnoses. Germline CDR1 and CDR2: MNHNS and SASEGT. The CDR3 runs to 13 residues. Trimming left V 1 base short and J 9 bases short, with 12 bases between. Amplified TCR beta CDR3 regions came from RNA transcripts. Primed by the HTBI set, a first-round RT-PCR was run on the TCR CDR3. MiXCR, applied by TCRdb to the multiplex PCR reads, yields one record per CDR3 protein. The sample yields some 350,000 distinct CDR3 sequences, 19% seen once.

The sequencing sample was made of blood. The V gene is TRBV6-1, the J gene TRBJ1-2; D is unclear. This clonotype was obtained from a woman aged 18-29 years with Graves' hyperthyroidism. The CDR3 protein is CASSEGQGLSYTF. The CDR3 coding sequence is TGTGCCAGCAGTGAAGGACAAGGTTTAAGCTACACCTTC.